The sequence of this T cell receptor (beta chain) was determined in a study of shared clonotypes between healthy human individuals. From germline, CDR1 is SGHAT and CDR2 FQNNGV. V was cut by 4 bases and J by 6 bases, with 7 bases left in between. CDR3 size: 12 residues. This was a deep-level run. TCRdb keeps only in-frame clones here, not all; method: immunoSEQ multiplex PCR. The sample lists millions of clones; less than 95% were seen once. This clone appeared a single time. The naive CD8 subset, CD45RO-negative cells positively selected for CCR7, excluded terminally differentiated effector memory CD45RA+ cells.

The chain recombines TRBV11-2 with TRBJ2-4; D is unresolved. This TCR was sampled from a man younger than 30 in good health. The sample was naive CD8+ T cells sorted from blood. The CDR3 coding sequence is TGTGCCAGCAGCTCTACAGCAAACATTCAGTACTTC. Protein: CASSSTANIQYF.